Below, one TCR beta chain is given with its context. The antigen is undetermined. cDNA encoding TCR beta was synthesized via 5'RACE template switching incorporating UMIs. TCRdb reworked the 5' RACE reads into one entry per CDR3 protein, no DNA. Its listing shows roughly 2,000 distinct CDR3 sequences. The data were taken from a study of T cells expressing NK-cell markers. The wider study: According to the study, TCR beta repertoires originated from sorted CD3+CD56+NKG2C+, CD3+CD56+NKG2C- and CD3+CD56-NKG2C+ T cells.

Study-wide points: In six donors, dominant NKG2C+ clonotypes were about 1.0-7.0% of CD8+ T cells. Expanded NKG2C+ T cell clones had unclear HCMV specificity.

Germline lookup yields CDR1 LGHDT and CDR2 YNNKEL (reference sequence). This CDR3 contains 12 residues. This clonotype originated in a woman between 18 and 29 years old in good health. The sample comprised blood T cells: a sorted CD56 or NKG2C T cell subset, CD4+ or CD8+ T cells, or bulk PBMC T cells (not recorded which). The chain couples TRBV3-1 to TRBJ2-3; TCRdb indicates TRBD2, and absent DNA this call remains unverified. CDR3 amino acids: CASSLEADTQYF.